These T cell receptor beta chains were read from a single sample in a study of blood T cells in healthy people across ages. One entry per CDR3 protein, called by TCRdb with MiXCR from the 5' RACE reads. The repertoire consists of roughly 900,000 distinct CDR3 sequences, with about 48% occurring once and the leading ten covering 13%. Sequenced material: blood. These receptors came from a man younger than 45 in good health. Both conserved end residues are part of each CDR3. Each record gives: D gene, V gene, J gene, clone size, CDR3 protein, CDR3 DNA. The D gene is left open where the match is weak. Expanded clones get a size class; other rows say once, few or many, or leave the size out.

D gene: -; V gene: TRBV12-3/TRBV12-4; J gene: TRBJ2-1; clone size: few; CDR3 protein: CASRIDWVQFF; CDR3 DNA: TGTGCCAGCCGTATTGATTGGGTGCAGTTCTTC
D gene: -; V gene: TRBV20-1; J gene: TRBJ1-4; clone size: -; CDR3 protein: CSALRGRGGVEKLFF; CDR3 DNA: TGCAGTGCTCTACGCGGGAGGGGTGGAGTGGAAAAACTGTTTTTT
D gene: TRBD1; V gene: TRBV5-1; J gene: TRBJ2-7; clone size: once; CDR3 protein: CASSLTQGTIYEQYF; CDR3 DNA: TGCGCCAGCAGCTTGACACAGGGGACCATCTACGAGCAGTACTTC
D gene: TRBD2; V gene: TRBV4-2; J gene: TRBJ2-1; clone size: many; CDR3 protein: CASSQDGSGGGNEQFF; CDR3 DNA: TGTGCCAGCAGCCAAGATGGGAGCGGGGGGGGGAATGAGCAGTTCTTC
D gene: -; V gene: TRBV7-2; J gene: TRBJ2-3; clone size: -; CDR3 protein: CASSFYGDTRYF; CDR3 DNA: TGTGCCAGCAGCTTCTACGGAGATACGCGGTATTTT
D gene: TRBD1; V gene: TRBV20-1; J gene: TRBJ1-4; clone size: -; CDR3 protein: CSAETVVAGGNEKLFF; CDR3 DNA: TGCAGTGCCGAGACGGTCGTGGCAGGGGGAAATGAAAAACTGTTTTTT
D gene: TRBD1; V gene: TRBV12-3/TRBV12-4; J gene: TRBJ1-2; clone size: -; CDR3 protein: CASSLWDREKNTF; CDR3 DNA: TGTGCCAGCAGTTTATGGGACAGGGAGAAGAACACCTTC
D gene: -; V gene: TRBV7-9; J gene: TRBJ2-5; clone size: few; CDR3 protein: CASSLAASGKETQYF; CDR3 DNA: TGTGCCAGCAGCTTAGCAGCGTCAGGAAAAGAGACCCAGTACTTC
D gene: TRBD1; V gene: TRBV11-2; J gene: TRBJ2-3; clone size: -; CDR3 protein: CASSPGQGRGYF; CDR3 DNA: TGTGCCAGCAGCCCCGGACAGGGGCGGGGGTATTTT
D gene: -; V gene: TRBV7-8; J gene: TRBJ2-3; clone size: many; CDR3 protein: CASSLVGAGRDTQYF; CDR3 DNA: TGTGCCAGCAGCTTAGTCGGTGCGGGGAGAGATACGCAGTATTTT
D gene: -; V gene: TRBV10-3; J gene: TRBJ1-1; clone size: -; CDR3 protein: CATSGIPGSEAFF; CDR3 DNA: TGTGCCACCTCAGGTATCCCGGGGTCTGAAGCTTTCTTT
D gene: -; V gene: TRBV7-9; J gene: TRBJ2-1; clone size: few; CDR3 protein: CASSLRAQGENEQFF; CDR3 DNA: TGTGCCAGCAGCCTCCGGGCCCAGGGAGAGAATGAGCAGTTCTTC
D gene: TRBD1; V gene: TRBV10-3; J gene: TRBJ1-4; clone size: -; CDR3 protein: CAISEDRGTNEKLFF; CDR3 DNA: TGTGCCATCAGTGAGGACAGGGGAACGAATGAAAAACTGTTTTTT
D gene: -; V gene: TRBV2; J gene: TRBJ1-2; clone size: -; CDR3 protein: CASSVSELSGYGYTF; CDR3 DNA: TGTGCCAGCAGTGTATCGGAGTTATCGGGCTATGGCTACACCTTC
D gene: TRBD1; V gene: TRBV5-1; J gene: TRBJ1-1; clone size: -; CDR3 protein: CASSLPPGTVNTEAFF; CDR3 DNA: TGCGCCAGCAGCTTACCACCCGGGACAGTTAACACTGAAGCTTTCTTT
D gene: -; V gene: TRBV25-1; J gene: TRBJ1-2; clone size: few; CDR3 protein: CASSDGRYGYTF; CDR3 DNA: TGTGCCAGCAGTGACGGACGGTATGGCTACACCTTC
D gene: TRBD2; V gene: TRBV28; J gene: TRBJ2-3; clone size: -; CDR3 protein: CASSSIAGGTHTQYF; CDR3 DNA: TGTGCCAGCAGTTCTATAGCGGGGGGTACTCATACGCAGTATTTT
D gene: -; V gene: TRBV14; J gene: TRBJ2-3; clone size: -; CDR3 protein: CASSQDQIGTDTQYF; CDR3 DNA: TGTGCCAGCAGCCAAGATCAAATCGGCACAGATACGCAGTATTTT
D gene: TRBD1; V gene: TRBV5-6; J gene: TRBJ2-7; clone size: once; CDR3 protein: CASSLPGQEYEQYF; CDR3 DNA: TGTGCCAGCAGCCTGCCGGGACAGGAATACGAGCAGTACTTC
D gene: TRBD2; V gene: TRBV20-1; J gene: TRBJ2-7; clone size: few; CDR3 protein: CSAKASGGGGYEQYF; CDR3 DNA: TGCAGTGCTAAAGCTAGCGGGGGGGGAGGGTACGAGCAGTACTTC
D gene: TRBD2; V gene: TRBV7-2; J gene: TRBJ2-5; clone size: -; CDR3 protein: CASSLGLAGSAETQYF; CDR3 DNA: TGTGCCAGCAGCTTGGGACTAGCGGGCTCCGCCGAGACCCAGTACTTC
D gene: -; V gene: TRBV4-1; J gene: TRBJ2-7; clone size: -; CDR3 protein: CASSQVQVLSDEQYF; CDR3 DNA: TGCGCCAGCAGCCAAGTGCAGGTCCTTTCCGACGAGCAGTACTTC
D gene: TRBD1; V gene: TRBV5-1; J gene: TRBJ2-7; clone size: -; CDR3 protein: CASSTRTGSHEQYF; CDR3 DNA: TGCGCCAGCAGCACCCGGACAGGGTCCCACGAGCAGTACTTC
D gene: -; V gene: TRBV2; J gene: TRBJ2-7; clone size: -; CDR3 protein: CASTSKGPSYEQYF; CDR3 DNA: TGTGCCAGCACGTCGAAGGGACCATCCTACGAGCAGTACTTC
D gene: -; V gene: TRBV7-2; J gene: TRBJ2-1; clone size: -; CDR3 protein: CASSNFNKNEQFF; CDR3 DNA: TGTGCCAGCAGCAACTTTAACAAGAATGAGCAGTTCTTC
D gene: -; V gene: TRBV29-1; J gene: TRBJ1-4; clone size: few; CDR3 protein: CSGSWGNEKLFF; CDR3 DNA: TGCAGCGGCAGCTGGGGTAATGAAAAACTGTTTTTT
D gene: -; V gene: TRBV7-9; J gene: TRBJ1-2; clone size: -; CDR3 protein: CASSLEAVDYGYTF; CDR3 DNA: TGTGCTAGCAGCTTAGAGGCAGTTGACTATGGCTACACCTTC
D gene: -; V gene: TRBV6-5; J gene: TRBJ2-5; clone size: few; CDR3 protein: CASSYSNRETQYF; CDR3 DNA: TGTGCCAGCAGTTACTCGAATCGGGAGACCCAGTACTTC
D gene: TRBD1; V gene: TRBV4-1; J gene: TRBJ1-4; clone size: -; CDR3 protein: CASRHRGRDEKLFF; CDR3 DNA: TGCGCCAGCAGGCACAGGGGGCGGGATGAAAAACTGTTTTTT
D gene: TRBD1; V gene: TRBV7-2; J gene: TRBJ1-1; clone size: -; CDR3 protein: CASSLWSGTENTEAFF; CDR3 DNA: TGTGCCAGCAGCTTATGGTCCGGGACAGAGAACACTGAAGCTTTCTTT
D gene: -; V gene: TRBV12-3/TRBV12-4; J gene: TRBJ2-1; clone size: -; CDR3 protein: CASSPPRYNEQFF; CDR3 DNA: TGTGCCAGCAGTCCCCCCAGATACAATGAGCAGTTCTTC
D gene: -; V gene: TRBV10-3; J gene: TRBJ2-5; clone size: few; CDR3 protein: CAISVKQETQYF; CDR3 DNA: TGTGCCATCAGTGTGAAACAAGAGACCCAGTACTTC
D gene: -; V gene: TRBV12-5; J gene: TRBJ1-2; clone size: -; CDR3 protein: CASGSDRANYGYTF; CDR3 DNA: TGTGCTAGTGGCTCGGACAGAGCTAACTATGGCTACACCTTC
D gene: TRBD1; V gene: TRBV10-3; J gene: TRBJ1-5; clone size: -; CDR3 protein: CAISWDRDSNQPQHF; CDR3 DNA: TGTGCCATCAGTTGGGACAGGGATAGCAATCAGCCCCAGCATTTT
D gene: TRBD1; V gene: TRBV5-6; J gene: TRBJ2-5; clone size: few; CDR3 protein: CASSLGGTAKETQYF; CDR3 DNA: TGTGCCAGCAGCTTGGGTGGGACAGCAAAAGAGACCCAGTACTTC
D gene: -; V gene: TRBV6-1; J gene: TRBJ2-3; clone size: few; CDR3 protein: CATRTADTQYF; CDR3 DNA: TGTGCCACCAGGACAGCAGATACGCAGTATTTT
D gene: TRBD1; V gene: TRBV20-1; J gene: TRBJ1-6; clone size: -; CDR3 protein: CSARIPPGQGASYNSPLHF; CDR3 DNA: TGCAGTGCTAGAATTCCTCCGGGACAGGGGGCCTCCTATAATTCACCCCTCCACTTT
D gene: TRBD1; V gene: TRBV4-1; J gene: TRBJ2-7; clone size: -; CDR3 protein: CASSQESGQGYYEQYF; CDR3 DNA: TGCGCCAGCAGCCAAGAATCGGGACAGGGGTACTACGAGCAGTACTTC
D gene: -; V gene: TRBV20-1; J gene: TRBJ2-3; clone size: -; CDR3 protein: CSARDRTISTDTQYF; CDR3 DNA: TGCAGTGCTAGAGATAGGACCATTAGCACAGATACGCAGTATTTT
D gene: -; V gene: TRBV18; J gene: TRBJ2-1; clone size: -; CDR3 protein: CASSLSSGDEQFF; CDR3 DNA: TGTGCCAGCTCACTCTCATCGGGGGATGAGCAGTTCTTC
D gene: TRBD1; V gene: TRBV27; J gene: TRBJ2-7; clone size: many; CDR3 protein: CASSLGAGGYEQYF; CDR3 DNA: TGTGCCAGCAGTTTAGGGGCAGGGGGCTACGAGCAGTACTTC
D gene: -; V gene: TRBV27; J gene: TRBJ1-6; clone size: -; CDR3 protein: CASALVGIRSSYNSPLHF; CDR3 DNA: TGTGCCAGCGCTCTTGTGGGTATCCGTAGCTCCTATAATTCACCCCTCCACTTT
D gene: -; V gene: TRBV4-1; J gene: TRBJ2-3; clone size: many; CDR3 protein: CASSQPPEGITDTQYF; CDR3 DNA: TGCGCCAGCAGCCAACCCCCTGAGGGAATTACAGATACGCAGTATTTT
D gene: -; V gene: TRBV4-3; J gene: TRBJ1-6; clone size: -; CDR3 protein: CASSQEGQGSTPLHF; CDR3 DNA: TGCGCCAGCAGCCAAGAGGGGCAGGGAAGTACACCCCTCCACTTT
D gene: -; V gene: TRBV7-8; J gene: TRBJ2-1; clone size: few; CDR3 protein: CASSTRVRAVVDEQFF; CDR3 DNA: TGTGCCAGCAGCACCAGGGTACGCGCGGTCGTCGATGAGCAGTTCTTC
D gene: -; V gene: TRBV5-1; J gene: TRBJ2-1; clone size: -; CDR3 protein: CASSIAPVNEQFF; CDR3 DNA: TGCGCCAGCAGCATAGCGCCCGTCAATGAGCAGTTCTTC
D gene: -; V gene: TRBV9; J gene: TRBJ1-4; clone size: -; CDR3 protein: CASSVAIGEKLFF; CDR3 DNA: TGTGCCAGCAGCGTAGCTATCGGCGAAAAACTGTTTTTT
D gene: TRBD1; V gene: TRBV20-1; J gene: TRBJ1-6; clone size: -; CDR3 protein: CSARGDRQRDNSPLHF; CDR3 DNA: TGCAGTGCTAGAGGGGACAGGCAAAGAGATAATTCACCCCTCCACTTT
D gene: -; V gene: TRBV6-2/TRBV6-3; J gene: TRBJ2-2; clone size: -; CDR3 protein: CASSPGQSHGELFF; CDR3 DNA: TGTGCCAGCAGCCCCGGGCAGTCTCACGGGGAGCTGTTTTTT
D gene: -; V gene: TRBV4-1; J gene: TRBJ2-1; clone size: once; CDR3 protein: CASNQEQGALGNEQFF; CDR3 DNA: TGCGCCAGCAACCAAGAACAAGGGGCCCTAGGGAATGAGCAGTTCTTC
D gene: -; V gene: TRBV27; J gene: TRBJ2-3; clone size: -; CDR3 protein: CASSLGTGPVTDTQYF; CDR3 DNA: TGTGCCAGCAGTTTGGGTACGGGACCGGTAACAGATACGCAGTATTTT
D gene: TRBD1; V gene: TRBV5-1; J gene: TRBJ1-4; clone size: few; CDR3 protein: CASSPGQVTTNEKLFF; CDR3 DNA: TGCGCCAGCAGCCCGGGACAGGTGACAACTAATGAAAAACTGTTTTTT
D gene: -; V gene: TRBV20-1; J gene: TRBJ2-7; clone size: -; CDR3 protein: CSASSPGGHYEQYF; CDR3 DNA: TGCAGTGCTAGTTCGCCGGGGGGCCACTACGAGCAGTACTTC
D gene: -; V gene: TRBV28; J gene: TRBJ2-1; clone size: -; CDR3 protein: CASSSSGAHLNEQFF; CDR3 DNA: TGTGCCAGCAGTTCCTCAGGGGCCCATCTGAATGAGCAGTTCTTC
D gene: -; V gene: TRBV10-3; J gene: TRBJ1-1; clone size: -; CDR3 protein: CAISDQNTEAFF; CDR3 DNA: TGTGCCATCAGTGATCAGAACACTGAAGCTTTCTTT
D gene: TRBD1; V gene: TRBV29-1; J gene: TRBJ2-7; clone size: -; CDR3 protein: CSVRQGRSYEQYF; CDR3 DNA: TGCAGCGTCCGACAGGGAAGGTCGTACGAGCAGTACTTC
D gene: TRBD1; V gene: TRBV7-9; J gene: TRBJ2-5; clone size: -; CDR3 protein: CASSLGTTGTAYF; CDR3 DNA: TGTGCCAGCAGCTTAGGAACAACCGGGACAGCGTACTTC